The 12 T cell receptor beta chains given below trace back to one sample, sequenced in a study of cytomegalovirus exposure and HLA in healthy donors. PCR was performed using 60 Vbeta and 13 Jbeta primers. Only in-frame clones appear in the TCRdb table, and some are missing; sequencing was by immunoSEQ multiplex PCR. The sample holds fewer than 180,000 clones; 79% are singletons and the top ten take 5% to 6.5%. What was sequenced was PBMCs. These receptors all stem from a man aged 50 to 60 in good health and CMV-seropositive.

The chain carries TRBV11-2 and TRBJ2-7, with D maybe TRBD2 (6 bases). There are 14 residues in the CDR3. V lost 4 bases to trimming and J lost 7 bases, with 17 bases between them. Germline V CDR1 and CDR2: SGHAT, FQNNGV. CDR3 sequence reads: CASSSPRGSGEQYF. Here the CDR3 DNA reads TGTGCCAGCAGCTCCCCCCGGGGGAGTGGAGAGCAGTACTTC.

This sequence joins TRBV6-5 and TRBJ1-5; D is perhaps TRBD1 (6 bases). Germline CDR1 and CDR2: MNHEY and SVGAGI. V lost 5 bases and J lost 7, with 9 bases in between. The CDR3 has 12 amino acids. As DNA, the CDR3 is TGTGCCAGCAGTGGGGACAACCAGCCCCAGCATTTT. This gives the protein CASSGDNQPQHF.

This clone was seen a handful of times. The CDR3 loop reads CSVVGDGAYEQYF. CDR3 coding DNA: TGCAGCGTTGTGGGAGATGGAGCCTACGAGCAGTACTTC. The chain is built from TRBV29-1 and TRBJ2-7; tentative D call: TRBD2 (5 bases). With 4 bases removed from V and 2 bases from J, the gap between germline ends came to 12 bases. This CDR3 has 13 amino acids. Germline-derived CDR1 and CDR2 are SQVTM and ANQGSEA.

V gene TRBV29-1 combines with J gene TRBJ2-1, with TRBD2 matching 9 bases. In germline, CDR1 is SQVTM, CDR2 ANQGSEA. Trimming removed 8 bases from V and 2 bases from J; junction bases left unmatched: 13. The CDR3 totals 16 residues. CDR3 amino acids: CSCWGSGRGTYNEQFF. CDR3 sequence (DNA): TGCAGCTGTTGGGGTAGCGGGAGAGGTACCTACAATGAGCAGTTCTTC.

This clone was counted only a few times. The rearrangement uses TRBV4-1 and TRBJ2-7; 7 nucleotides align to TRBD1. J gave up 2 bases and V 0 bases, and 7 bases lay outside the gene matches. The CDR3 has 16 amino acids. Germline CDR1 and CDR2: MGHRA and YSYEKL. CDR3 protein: CASSQDRQGTPYEQYF. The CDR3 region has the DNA TGCGCCAGCAGCCAAGATCGACAGGGTACCCCCTACGAGCAGTACTTC.

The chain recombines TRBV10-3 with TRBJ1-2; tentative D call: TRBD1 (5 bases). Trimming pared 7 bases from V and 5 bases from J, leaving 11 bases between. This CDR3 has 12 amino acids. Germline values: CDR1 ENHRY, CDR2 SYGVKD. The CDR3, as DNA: TGTGCCATCATGGGGGGGGGTTATGGCTACACCTTC. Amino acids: CAIMGGGYGYTF.

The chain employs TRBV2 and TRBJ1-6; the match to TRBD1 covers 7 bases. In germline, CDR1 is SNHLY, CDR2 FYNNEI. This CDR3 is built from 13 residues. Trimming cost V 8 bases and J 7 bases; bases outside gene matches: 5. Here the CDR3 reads CASDRARNSPLHF. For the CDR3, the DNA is TGTGCCAGCGACAGGGCTCGGAATTCACCCCTCCACTTT.

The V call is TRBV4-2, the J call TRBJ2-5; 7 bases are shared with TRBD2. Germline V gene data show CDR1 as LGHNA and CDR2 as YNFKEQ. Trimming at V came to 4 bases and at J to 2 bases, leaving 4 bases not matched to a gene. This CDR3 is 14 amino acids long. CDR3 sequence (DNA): TGTGCCAGCAGCCCTAGCGGAACACAAGAGACCCAGTACTTC. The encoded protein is CASSPSGTQETQYF.

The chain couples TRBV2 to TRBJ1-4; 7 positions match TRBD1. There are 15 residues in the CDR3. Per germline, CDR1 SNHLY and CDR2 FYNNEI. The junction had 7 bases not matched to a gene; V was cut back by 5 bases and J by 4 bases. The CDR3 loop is CASSSGTEDNEKLFF. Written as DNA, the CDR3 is TGTGCCAGCAGTTCCGGGACAGAAGATAATGAAAAACTGTTTTTT. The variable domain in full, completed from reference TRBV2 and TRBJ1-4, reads EPEVTQTPSHQVTQMGQEVILRCVPISNHLYFYWYRQILGQKVEFLVSFYNNEISEKSEIFDDQFSVERPDGSNFTLKIRSTKLEDSAMYFCASSSGTEDNEKLFFGSGTQLSVL.

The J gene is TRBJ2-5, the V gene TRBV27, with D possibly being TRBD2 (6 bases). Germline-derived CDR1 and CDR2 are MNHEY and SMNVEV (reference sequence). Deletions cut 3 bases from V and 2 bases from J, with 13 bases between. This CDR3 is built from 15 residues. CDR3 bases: TGTGCCAGCAGTTTGGTGGGAGGCCCTCAAGAGACCCAGTACTTC. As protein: CASSLVGGPQETQYF.

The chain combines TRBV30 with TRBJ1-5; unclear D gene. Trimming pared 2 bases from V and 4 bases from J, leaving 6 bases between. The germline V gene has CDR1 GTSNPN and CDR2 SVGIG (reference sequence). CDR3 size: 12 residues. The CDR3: CAWSPQNQPQHF. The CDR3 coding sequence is TGTGCCTGGAGTCCCCAGAATCAGCCCCAGCATTTT.

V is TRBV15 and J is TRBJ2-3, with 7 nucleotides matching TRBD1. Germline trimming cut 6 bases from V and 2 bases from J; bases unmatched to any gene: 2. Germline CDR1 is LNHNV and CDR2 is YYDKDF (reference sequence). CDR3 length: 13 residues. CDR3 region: CATRTGPTDTQYF. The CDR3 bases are TGTGCCACCAGGACAGGGCCCACAGATACGCAGTATTTT.